Below, 3 T cell receptor beta chains from the same sample are listed, as sequenced in a study of CD8 T cells in ankylosing spondylitis listed by TCRdb under 2017. Broader findings and caveats from the paper: A TCR beta motif of eight highly homologous amino acid variants appeared characteristic of blood from ankylosing spondylitis patients.

Libraries were constructed by 5' RACE. TCRdb shows the sequencer as Illumina HiSeq 2500. TCRdb passed the public sequencing reads through fastp at Q25 and MiXCR, retaining productive beta sequences. Each entry is one CDR3 protein sequence, shown with its most common DNA and genes. This sample is represented by 130,000 or so distinct CDR3 sequences; roughly 17% of them were singletons. Around a third of the sample goes to the ten largest clones. Their antigens are not known. Sample: blood, either unsorted or a sorted T cell fraction (not recorded which). The receptor source for this set is a male donor with ankylosing spondylitis.

The rearrangement joins TRBV28 to TRBJ2-1, with D possibly matching TRBD2 (8 bases). The germline gives CDR1 MDHEN, CDR2 SYDVKM. This CDR3 comprises 13 residues. Deletions cut 8 bases from V and 15 bases from J, with 23 bases between. As DNA, the CDR3 is TGTGCCAGCGGGACAGAAGGGACTAGTTTTCGGTTCTTC. Amino acid sequence: CASGTEGTSFRFF.

The chain links TRBV7-2 to TRBJ2-2; D might be TRBD1 (6 bases). V was cut by 2 bases and J by 0 bases, with 7 bases left in between. This CDR3 contains 15 residues. Germline V lookup: CDR1 SGHTA, CDR2 FQGNSA. The CDR3 region has the DNA TGTGCCAGCAGCTTAAGGGGGTCGAACACCGGGGAGCTGTTTTTT. This gives the protein CASSLRGSNTGELFF.

The chain employs TRBV7-9 and TRBJ2-3; D uncertain. The CDR3 loop spans 15 amino acids. Germline values: CDR1 SEHNR, CDR2 FQNEAQ (reference sequence). The ends were cut back, 5 bases at V and 0 bases at J, with 12 bases in the middle. The CDR3 sequence: CASSPVQDSTDTQYF. In DNA, the CDR3 is TGTGCCAGCAGCCCCGTCCAAGATAGCACAGATACGCAGTATTTT.